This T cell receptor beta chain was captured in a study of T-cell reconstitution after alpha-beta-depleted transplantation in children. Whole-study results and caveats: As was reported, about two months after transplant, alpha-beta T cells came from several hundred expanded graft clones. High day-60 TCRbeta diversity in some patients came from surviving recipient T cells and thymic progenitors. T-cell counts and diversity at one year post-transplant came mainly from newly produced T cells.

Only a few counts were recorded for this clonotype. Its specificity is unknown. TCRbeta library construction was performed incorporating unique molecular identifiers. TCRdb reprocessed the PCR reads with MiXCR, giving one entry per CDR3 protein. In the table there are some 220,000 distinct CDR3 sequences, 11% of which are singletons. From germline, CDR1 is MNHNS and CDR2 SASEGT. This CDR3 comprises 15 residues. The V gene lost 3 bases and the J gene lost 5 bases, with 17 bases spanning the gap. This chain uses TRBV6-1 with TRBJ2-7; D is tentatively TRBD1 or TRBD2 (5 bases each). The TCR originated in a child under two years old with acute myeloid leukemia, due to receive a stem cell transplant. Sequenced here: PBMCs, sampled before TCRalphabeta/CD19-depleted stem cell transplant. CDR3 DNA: TGTGCCAGCAGTGATCTGGGGAAACGGGACCACGAGCAGTACTTC. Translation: CASSDLGKRDHEQYF.